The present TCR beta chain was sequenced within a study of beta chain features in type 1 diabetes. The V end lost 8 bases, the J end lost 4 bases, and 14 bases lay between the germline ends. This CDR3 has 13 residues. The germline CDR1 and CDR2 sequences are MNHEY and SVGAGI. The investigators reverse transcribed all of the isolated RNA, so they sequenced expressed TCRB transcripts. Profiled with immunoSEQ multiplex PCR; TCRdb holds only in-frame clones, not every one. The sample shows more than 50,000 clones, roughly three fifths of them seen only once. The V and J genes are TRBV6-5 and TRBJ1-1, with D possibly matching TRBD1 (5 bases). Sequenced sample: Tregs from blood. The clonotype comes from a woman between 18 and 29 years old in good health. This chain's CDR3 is CASSLGGRTEAFF. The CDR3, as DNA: TGTGCCAGCTCCCTCGGGGGACGCACTGAAGCTTTCTTT.